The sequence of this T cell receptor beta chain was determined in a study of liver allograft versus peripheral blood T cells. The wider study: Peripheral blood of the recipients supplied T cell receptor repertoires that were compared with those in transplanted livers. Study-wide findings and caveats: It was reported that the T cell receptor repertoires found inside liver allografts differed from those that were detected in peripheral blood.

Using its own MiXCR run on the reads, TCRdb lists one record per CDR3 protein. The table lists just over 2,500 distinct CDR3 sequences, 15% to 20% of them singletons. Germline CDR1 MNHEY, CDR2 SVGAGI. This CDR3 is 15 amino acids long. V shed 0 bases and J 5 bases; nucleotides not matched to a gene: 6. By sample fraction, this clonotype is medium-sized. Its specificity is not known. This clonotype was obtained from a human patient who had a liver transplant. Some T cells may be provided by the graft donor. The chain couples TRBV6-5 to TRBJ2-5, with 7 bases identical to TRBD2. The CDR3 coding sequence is TGTGCCAGCAGTTACTCGACCTTGGGGGGGGAGACCCAGTACTTC. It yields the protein CASSYSTLGGETQYF.